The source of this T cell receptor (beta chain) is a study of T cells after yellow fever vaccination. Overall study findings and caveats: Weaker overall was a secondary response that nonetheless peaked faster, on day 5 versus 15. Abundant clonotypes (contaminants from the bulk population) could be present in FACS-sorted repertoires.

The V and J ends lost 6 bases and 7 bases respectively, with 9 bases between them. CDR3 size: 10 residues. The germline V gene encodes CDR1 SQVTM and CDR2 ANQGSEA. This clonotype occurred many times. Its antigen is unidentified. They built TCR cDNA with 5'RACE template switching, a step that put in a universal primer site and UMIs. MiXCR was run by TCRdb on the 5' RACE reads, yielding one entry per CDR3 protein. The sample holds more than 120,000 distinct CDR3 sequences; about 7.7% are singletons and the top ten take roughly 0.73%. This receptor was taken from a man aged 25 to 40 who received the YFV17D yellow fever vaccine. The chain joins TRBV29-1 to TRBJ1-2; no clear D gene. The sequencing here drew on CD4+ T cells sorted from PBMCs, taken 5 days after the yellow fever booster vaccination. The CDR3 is CSVSDAGYTF. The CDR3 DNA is TGCAGCGTGTCGGACGCTGGCTACACCTTC.